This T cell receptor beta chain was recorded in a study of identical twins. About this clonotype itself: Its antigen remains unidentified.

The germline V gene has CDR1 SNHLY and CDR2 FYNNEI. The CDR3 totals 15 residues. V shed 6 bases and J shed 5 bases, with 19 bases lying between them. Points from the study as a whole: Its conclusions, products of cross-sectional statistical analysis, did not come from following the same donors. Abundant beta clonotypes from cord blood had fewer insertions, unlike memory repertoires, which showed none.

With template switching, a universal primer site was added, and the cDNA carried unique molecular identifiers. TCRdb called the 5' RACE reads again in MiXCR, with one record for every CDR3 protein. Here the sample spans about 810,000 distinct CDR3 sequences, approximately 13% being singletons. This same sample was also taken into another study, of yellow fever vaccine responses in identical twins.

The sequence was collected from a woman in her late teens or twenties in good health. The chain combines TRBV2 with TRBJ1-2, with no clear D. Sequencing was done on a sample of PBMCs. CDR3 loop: CASSSRSDPRYGYTF. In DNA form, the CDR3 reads TGTGCCAGCAGCTCAAGGTCAGATCCCCGATATGGCTACACCTTC.